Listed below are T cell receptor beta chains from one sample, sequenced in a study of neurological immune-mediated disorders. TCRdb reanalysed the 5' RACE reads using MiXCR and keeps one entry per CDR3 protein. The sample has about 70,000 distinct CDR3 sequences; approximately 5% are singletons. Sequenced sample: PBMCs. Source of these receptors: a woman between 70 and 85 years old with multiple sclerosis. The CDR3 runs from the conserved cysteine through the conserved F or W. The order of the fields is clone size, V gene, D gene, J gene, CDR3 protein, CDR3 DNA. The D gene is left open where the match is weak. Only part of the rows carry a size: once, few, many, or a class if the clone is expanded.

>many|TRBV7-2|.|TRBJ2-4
CASSLGVTVQNIQYF
TGTGCCAGCAGCTTAGGGGTGACAGTACAAAACATTCAGTACTTC
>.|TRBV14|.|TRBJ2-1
CASSRDLLREQFF
TGTGCCAGCAGTCGGGACTTGCTCCGTGAGCAGTTCTTC
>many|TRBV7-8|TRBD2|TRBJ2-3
CASSSRLASFTDTQYF
TGTGCCAGCAGCTCGCGACTAGCCAGTTTCACAGATACGCAGTATTTT
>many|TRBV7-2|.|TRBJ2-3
CASSRWGSASTDTQYF
TGTGCCAGCAGTCGGTGGGGTAGCGCAAGCACAGATACGCAGTATTTT
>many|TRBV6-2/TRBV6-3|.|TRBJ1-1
CASSYPFEGVAEAFF
TGTGCCAGCAGTTACCCGTTTGAGGGGGTAGCTGAAGCTTTCTTT
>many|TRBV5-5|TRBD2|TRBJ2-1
CASCWSPTSGRKYDEQFF
TGTGCCAGCTGCTGGTCTCCGACTAGCGGGAGAAAGTACGATGAGCAGTTCTTC
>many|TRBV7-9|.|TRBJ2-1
CASSLTVGNEQFF
TGTGCCAGCAGCTTAACAGTGGGGAATGAGCAGTTCTTC
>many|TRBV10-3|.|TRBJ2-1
CAISQEGGDEQFF
TGTGCCATCAGCCAGGAGGGGGGGGATGAGCAGTTCTTC
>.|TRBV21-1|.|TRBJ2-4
CASSKGGGYGGTNQRIQYF
TGTGCCAGCAGCAAAGGAGGGGGGTATGGCGGGACAAACCAGCGGATTCAGTACTTC
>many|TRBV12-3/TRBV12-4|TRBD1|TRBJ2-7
CASSLWQGVTYEQYF
TGTGCCAGCAGTTTATGGCAGGGGGTCACCTACGAGCAGTACTTC
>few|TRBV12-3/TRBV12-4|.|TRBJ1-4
CASSEQEKLFF
TGTGCCAGCAGCGAACAGGAAAAACTGTTTTTT
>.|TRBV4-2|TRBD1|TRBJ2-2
CASSPGQGGTGELFF
TGTGCCAGCAGCCCGGGACAGGGTGGTACCGGGGAGCTGTTTTTT
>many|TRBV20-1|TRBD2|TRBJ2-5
CSARGLAVQETQYF
TGCAGTGCTAGGGGACTAGCGGTCCAAGAGACCCAGTACTTC
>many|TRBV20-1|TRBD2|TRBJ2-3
CSAGPGTRAPRTQYF
TGCAGTGCTGGACCCGGGACTAGGGCTCCACGGACGCAGTATTTT
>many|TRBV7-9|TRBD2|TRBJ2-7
CASSIPGTSGSDEQYF
TGTGCCAGCAGCATCCCCGGGACTAGCGGGAGCGACGAGCAGTACTTC
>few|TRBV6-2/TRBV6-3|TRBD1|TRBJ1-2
CASSWTGDGYTF
TGTGCCAGCAGTTGGACAGGCGATGGCTACACCTTC
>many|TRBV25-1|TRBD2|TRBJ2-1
CASSDSGRGDNEQFF
TGTGCCAGCAGTGATAGCGGGAGAGGGGACAATGAGCAGTTCTTC
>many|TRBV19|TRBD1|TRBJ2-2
CASNADRGVSPGELFF
TGTGCCAGTAATGCGGACAGGGGGGTATCTCCCGGGGAGCTGTTTTTT
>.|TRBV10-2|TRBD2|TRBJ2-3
CASRLTSGSLDTQYF
TGCGCCAGCAGGTTAACTAGCGGGAGTTTAGATACGCAGTATTTT
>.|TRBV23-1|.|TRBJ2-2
CASSQPFKPPRTELTGELFF
TGCGCCAGCAGTCAACCCTTCAAACCCCCGAGGACAGAACTCACCGGGGAGCTGTTTTTT